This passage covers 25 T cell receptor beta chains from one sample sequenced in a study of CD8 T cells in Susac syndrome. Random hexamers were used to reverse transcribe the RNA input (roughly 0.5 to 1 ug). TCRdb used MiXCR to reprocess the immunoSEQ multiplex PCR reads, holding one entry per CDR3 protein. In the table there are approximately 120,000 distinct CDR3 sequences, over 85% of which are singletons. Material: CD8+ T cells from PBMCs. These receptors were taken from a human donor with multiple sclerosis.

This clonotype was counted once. The CDR3 spells CATSSTGWSRTDTQYF. The CDR3 nucleotides read TGTGCCACCAGCTCGACCGGATGGAGCCGCACAGATACGCAGTATTTT. The chain joins TRBV15 to TRBJ2-3, with no clear D. The CDR3 consists of 16 residues. Germline V gives CDR1 LNHNV, CDR2 YYDKDF (reference sequence). The V and J ends lost 5 bases and 1 base respectively, with 16 bases between them.

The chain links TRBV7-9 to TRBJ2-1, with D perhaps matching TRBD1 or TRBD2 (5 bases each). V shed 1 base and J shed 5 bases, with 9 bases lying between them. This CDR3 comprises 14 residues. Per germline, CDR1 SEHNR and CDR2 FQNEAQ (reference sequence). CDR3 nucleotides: TGTGCCAGCAGCTTAGGGGGACGCAACAATGAGCAGTTCTTC. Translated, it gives CASSLGGRNNEQFF.

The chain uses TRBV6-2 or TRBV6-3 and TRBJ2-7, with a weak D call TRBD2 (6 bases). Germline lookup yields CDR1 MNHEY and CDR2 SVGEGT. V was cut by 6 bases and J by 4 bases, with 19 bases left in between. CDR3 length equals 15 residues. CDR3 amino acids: CASRPRGSGTYEQYV. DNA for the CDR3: TGTGCCAGCAGACCCCGAGGATCCGGGACTTACGAGCAGTACGTC.

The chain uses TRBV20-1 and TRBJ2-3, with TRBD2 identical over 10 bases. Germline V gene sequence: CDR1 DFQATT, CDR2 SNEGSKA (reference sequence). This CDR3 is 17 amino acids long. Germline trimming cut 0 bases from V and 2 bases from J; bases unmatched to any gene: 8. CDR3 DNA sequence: TGCAGTGCTAGAGATTACCTAGCGGGGGCGTACACAGATACGCAGTATTTT. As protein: CSARDYLAGAYTDTQYF.

DNA of the CDR3: TGCAGCGTGACCGGGACAGGGGTAATCGAGACCCAGTACTTC. As protein: CSVTGTGVIETQYF. This rearrangement joins TRBV29-1 to TRBJ2-5; 10 nucleotides agree with TRBD1. Germline CDR1 reads SQVTM; CDR2 reads ANQGSEA. V shed 6 bases and J 5 bases; nucleotides not matched to a gene: 9. The CDR3 consists of 14 residues.

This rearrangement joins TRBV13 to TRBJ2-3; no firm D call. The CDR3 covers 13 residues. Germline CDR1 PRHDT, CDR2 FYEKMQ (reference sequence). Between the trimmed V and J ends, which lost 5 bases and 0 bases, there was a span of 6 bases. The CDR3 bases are TGTGCCAGCAGCCCTGCTAGCACAGATACGCAGTATTTT. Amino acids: CASSPASTDTQYF. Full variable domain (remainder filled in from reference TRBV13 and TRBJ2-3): AAGVIQSPRHLIKEKRETATLKCYPIPRHDTVYWYQQGPGQDPQFLISFYEKMQSDKGSIPDRFSAQQFSDYHSELNMSSLELGDSALYFCASSPASTDTQYFGPGTRLTVL.

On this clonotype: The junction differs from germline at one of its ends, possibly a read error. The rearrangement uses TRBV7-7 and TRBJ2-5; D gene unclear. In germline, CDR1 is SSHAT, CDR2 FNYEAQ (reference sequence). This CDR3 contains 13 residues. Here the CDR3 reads CASSKDPKETQYF. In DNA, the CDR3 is TGTGCTAGCAGCAAGGACCCGAAAGAGACCCAGTACTTC.

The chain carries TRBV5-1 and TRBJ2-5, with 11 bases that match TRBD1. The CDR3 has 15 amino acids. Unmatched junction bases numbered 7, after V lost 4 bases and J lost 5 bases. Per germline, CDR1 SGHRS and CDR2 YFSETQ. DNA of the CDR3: TGCGCCAGCAGCCCCGGACAGGGGGCGTGGGAGACCCAGTACTTC. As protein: CASSPGQGAWETQYF.

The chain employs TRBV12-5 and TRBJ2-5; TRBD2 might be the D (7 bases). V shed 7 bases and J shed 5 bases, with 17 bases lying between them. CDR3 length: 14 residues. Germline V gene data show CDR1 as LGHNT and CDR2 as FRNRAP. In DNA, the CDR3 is TGTGCTAGTGCCTTGGGGCGGGGGCGGGAGACCCAGTACTTC. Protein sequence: CASALGRGRETQYF. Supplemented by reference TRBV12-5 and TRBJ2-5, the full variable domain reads DARVTQTPRHKVTEMGQEVTMRCQPILGHNTVFWYRQTMMQGLELLAYFRNRAPLDDSGMPKDRFSAEMPDATLATLKIQPSEPRDSAVYFCASALGRGRETQYFGPGTRLLVL.

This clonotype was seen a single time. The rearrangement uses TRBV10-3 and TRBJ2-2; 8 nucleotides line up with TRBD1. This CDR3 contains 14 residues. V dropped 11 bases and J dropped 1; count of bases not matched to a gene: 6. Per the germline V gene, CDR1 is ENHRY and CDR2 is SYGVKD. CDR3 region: CAVPRGLNTGELFF. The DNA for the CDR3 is TGTGCCGTTCCCAGGGGGCTGAACACCGGGGAGCTGTTTTTT.

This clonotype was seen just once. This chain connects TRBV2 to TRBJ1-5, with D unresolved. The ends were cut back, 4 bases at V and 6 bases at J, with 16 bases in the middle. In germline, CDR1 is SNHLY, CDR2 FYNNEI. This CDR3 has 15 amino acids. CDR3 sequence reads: CASSGGPQAGQPQHF. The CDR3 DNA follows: TGTGCCAGCAGTGGCGGACCCCAAGCGGGTCAGCCCCAGCATTTT.

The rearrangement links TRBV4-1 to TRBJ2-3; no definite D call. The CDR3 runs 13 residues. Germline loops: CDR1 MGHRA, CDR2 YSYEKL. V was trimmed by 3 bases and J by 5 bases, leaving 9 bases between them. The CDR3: CASSQLVVDTQYF. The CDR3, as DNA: TGCGCCAGCAGCCAGCTAGTGGTAGATACGCAGTATTTT.

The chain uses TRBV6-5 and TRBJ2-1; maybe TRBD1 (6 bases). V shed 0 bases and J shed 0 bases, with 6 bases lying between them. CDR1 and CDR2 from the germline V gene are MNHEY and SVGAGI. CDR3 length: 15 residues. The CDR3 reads CASSYSQGSYNEQFF. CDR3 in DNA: TGTGCCAGCAGTTACTCACAGGGCTCCTACAATGAGCAGTTCTTC.

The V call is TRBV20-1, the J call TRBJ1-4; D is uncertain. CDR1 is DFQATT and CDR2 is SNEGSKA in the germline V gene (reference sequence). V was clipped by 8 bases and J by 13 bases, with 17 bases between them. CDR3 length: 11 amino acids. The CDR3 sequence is CSTPGGSRLFF. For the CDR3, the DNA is TGCAGTACCCCGGGAGGGAGTAGACTGTTTTTT.

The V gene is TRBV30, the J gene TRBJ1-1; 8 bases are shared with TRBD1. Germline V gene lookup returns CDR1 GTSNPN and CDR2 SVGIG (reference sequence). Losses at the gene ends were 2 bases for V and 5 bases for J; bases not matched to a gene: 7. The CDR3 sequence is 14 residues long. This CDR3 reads CAWSPGQGATEAFF. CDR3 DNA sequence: TGTGCCTGGAGTCCTGGACAGGGTGCGACTGAAGCTTTCTTT.

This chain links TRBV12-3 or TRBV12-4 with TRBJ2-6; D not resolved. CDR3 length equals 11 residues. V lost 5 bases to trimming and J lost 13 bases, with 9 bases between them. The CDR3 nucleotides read TGTGCCAGCAGTCCGGCCAGAGTCCTGACTTTC. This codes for CASSPARVLTF.

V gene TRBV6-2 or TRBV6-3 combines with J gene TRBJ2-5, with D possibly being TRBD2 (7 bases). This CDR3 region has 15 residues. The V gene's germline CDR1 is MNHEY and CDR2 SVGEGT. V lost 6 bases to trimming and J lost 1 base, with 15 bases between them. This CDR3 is CASSRGGRGQETQYF. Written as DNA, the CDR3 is TGTGCCAGCAGCAGAGGGGGGAGGGGCCAAGAGACCCAGTACTTC.

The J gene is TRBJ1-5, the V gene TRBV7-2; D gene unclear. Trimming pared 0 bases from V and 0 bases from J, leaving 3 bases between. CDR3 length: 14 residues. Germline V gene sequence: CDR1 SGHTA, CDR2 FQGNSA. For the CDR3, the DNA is TGTGCCAGCAGCTTAGCATATAGCAATCAGCCCCAGCATTTT. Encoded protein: CASSLAYSNQPQHF.

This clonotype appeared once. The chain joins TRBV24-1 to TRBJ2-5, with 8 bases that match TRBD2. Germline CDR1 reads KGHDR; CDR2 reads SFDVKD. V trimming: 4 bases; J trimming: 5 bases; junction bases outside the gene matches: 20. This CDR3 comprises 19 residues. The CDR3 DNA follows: TGTGCCACCAGTGAGGGAAGCCTCTACGCAACCAGCGGGAGTGAGACCCAGTACTTC. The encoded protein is CATSEGSLYATSGSETQYF.

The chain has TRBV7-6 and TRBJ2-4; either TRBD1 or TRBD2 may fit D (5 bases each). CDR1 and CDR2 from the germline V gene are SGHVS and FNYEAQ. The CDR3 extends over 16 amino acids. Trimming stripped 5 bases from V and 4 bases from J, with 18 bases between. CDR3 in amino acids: CASSPRDAAPKNIQYF. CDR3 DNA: TGTGCCAGCAGCCCCCGGGACGCCGCTCCGAAAAACATTCAGTACTTC. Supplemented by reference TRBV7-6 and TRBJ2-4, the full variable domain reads GAGVSQSPRYKVTKRGQDVALRCDPISGHVSLYWYRQALGQGPEFLTYFNYEAQQDKSGLPNDRFSAERPEGSISTLTIQRTEQRDSAMYRCASSPRDAAPKNIQYFGAGTRLSVL.

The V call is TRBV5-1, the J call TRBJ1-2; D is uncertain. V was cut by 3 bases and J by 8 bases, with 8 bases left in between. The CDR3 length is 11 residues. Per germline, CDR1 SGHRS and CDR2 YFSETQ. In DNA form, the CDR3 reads TGCGCCAGCAGCTCCCCCGGAGGCTACACCTTC. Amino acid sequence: CASSSPGGYTF.

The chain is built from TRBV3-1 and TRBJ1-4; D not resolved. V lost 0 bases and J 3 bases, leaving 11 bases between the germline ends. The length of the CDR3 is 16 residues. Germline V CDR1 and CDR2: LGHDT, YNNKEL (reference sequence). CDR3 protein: CASSQDRGLANEKLFF. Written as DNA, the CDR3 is TGTGCCAGCAGCCAAGATAGAGGGTTAGCTAATGAAAAACTGTTTTTT.

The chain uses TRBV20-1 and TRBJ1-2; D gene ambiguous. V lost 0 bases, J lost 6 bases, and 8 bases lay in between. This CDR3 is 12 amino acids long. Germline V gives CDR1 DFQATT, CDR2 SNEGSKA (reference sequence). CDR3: CSARDREDGYTF. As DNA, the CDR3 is TGCAGTGCTAGAGATCGGGAGGATGGCTACACCTTC.

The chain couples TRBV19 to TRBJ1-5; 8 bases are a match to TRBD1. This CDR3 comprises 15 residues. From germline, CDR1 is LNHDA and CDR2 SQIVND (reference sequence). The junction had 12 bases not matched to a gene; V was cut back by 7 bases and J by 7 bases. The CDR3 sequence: CASTWGRTGKQPQHF. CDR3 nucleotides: TGTGCCAGTACCTGGGGAAGGACAGGGAAGCAGCCCCAGCATTTT.

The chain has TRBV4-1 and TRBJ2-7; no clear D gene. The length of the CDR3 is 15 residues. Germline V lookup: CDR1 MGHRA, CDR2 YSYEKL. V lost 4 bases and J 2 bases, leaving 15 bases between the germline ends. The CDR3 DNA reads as TGCGCCAGCAGCCCCGGAGTGACTCGAGCCTACGAGCAGTACTTC. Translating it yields CASSPGVTRAYEQYF.